The clone carrying this T cell receptor (beta chain) was counted many times. This entry comes from a study of low-dose radiotherapy and immunotherapy resistance in tumors. TRAV- and TRBV-specific primers, spanning alpha and beta chains, primed first-strand cDNA. Amplification of TCRs used a constant-region primer and V-primer adapter for approximately 19 PCR cycles. TCRdb reanalysed the reads using MiXCR and keeps one entry per CDR3 protein. The table has tens of thousands of distinct CDR3 sequences, about a sixth seen once; the top ten hold approximately 1.5%. The time point denotes: after trial treatment. As for treatment: LDRT plus nivolumab, ipilimumab, low-dose cyclophosphamide and aspirin (RACIN trial). Solid tumors that lacked tumor-infiltrating lymphocytes and were advanced were present in eligible patients. The TCR sequence derives from a male donor with prostate cancer. The sequencing used PBMCs, collected after low-dose radiotherapy plus immunotherapy.

CDR3 amino acids: CASSFSPVSAGGPNYEQYF. The CDR3 nucleotides are TGTGCCAGCAGCTTTTCCCCTGTTTCGGCGGGAGGTCCCAACTACGAGCAGTACTTC. The V gene is TRBV7-2, the J gene TRBJ2-7, with 8 positions matching TRBD2. CDR1 and CDR2 (germline): SGHTA, FQGNSA. V was clipped by 3 bases and J by 3 bases; unmatched bases: 19. This CDR3 has 19 amino acids.